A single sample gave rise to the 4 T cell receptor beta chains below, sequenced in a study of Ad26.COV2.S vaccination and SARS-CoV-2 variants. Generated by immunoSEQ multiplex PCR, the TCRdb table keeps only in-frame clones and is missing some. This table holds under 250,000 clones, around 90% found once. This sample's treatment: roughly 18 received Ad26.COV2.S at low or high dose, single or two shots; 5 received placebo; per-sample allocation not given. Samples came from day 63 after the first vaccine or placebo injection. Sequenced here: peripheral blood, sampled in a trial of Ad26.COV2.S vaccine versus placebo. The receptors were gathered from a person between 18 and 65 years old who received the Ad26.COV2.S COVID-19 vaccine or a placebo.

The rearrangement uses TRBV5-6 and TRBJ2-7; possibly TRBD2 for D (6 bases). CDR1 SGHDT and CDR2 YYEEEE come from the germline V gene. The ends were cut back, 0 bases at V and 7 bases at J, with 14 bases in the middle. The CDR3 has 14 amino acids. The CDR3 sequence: CASSLAGLPKEQYF. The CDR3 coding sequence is TGTGCCAGCAGCTTGGCGGGACTCCCTAAAGAGCAGTACTTC.

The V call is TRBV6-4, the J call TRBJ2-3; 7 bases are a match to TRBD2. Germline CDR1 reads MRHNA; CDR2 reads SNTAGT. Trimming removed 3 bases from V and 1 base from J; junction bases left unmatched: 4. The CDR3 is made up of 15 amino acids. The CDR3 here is CASSEASGRTDTQYF. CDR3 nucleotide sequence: TGTGCCAGCAGTGAAGCTAGCGGCCGCACAGATACGCAGTATTTT.

The CDR3: CASTGSSAYAGGMNTEAFF. DNA of the CDR3: TGTGCCAGCACAGGAAGCTCCGCCTATGCCGGCGGGATGAACACTGAAGCTTTCTTT. The V gene is TRBV7-2, the J gene TRBJ1-1, with D hard to call. Germline V CDR1 and CDR2: SGHTA, FQGNSA. CDR3 length: 19 amino acids. Trimming stripped 7 bases from V and 0 bases from J, with 27 bases between.

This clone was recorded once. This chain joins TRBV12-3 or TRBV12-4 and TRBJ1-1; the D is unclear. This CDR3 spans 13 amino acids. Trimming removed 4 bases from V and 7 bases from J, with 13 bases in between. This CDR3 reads CASSWAGPSEAFF. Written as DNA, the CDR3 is TGTGCCAGCAGTTGGGCAGGCCCGAGTGAAGCTTTCTTT.